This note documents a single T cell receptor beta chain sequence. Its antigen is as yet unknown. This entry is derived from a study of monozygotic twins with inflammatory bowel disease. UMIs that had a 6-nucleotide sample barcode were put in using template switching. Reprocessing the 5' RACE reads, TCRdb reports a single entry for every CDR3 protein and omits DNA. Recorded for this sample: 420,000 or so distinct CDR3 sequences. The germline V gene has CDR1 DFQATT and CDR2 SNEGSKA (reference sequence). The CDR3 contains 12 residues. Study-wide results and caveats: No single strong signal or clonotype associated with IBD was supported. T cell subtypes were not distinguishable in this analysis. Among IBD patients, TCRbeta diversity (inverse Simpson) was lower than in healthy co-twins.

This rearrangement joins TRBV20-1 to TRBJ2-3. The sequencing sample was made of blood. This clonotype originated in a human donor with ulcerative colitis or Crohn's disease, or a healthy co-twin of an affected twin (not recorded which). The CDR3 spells CSAREWRDTQYF.